In this sample, the clone carrying this TCR beta chain turned up once. The antigen is unknown. This sample was taken from a study of cytomegalovirus exposure and HLA in healthy donors. CDR1 and CDR2 from the germline V gene are KGHSH and LQKENI. The CDR3 loop spans 17 amino acids. V shed 3 bases, J shed 2 bases, and the junction held 6 bases outside the gene matches. The PCR was carried out with 60 Vbeta primers and 13 Jbeta primers. Data came from immunoSEQ multiplex PCR; TCRdb stores just in-frame clones and leaves some out. The sample has 170,000 or so clones; around three quarters are singletons. Study-wide points: A later analysis reported that several of the most significant clusters appeared to be linked to common viral pathogens, among them Epstein-Barr virus. Presence/absence results assume similar sequencing depth per donor, which may not hold. In an earlier analysis, most TCR beta V segments were productive about 87% or about 30% of the time. Researchers reportedly found TCR beta sequences accurately predicted most subjects' HLA-A and HLA-B alleles.

Specimen: PBMCs. The rearrangement joins TRBV18 to TRBJ2-2; TRBD2 aligns across 10 bases. The clonotype originates from a boy aged 5 to 17 in good health and CMV-seronegative. DNA of the CDR3: TGTGCCAGCTCACCGGGGGGACTAGCGCACAACACCGGGGAGCTGTTTTTT. This encodes CASSPGGLAHNTGELFF.